The 21 T cell receptor beta chains below were found in one sample sequenced in a study of cytomegalovirus exposure and HLA in healthy donors. The PCR ran on 60 Vbeta and 13 Jbeta primers. TCRdb's copy holds only in-frame clones and misses some; the assay was immunoSEQ multiplex PCR. Of more than 95,000 clones listed, roughly 85% are singletons. The sample consisted of PBMCs. The receptors derive from a man between 60 and 75 years old in good health and CMV-seropositive.

The V call is TRBV2, the J call TRBJ1-6; D might be TRBD1 (5 bases). The V gene's germline CDR1 is SNHLY and CDR2 FYNNEI. The CDR3 length is 16 residues. Between the trimmed V and J ends, which lost 4 bases and 8 bases, there was a span of 18 bases. The CDR3 loop reads CASSGTLELGDSPLHF. CDR3 sequence (DNA): TGTGCCAGCAGTGGGACACTCGAGCTTGGGGATTCACCCCTCCACTTT. The whole variable domain, filled in from reference TRBV2 and TRBJ1-6, reads EPEVTQTPSHQVTQMGQEVILRCVPISNHLYFYWYRQILGQKVEFLVSFYNNEISEKSEIFDDQFSVERPDGSNFTLKIRSTKLEDSAMYFCASSGTLELGDSPLHFGNGTRLTVT.

The chain has TRBV5-1 and TRBJ2-1; TRBD1 is a possible D gene (5 bases). This CDR3 comprises 16 residues. Germline V gene sequence: CDR1 SGHRS, CDR2 YFSETQ. Trimming took 0 bases from V and 0 from J, leaving 10 bases between them. The CDR3 is CASSLDGQGSYNEQFF. CDR3 sequence (DNA): TGCGCCAGCAGCTTGGATGGGCAGGGCTCCTACAATGAGCAGTTCTTC. Together with reference TRBV5-1 and TRBJ2-1, the CDR3 gives the full variable domain: KAGVTQTPRYLIKTRGQQVTLSCSPISGHRSVSWYQQTPGQGLQFLFEYFSETQRNKGNFPGRFSGRQFSNSRSEMNVSTLELGDSALYLCASSLDGQGSYNEQFFGPGTRLTVL.

The chain joins TRBV28 to TRBJ1-5; weak D call: TRBD1 (6 bases). Trimming took 2 bases from V and 4 from J, leaving 6 bases between them. Germline lookup yields CDR1 MDHEN and CDR2 SYDVKM. This CDR3 spans 13 amino acids. The CDR3 spells CASSLQGNQPQHF. The CDR3 DNA reads as TGTGCCAGCAGTTTACAGGGGAATCAGCCCCAGCATTTT.

The gene calls are TRBV7-6 and TRBJ2-7, with D possibly matching TRBD1 (5 bases). V was trimmed by 3 bases and J by 3 bases, leaving 12 bases between them. The germline CDR1 and CDR2 sequences are SGHVS and FNYEAQ. There are 14 residues in the CDR3. CDR3 amino acids: CASSLETANYEQYF. The CDR3 bases are TGTGCCAGCAGCTTGGAGACAGCAAACTACGAGCAGTACTTC.

The J gene is TRBJ2-3, the V gene TRBV11-1; D may be TRBD1 (6 bases). V was trimmed by 7 bases and J by 6 bases, leaving 26 bases between them. This CDR3 is 17 amino acids long. Germline CDR1 reads SGHAT; CDR2 reads FQDESV (reference sequence). Here the CDR3 reads CASNLYRDIESLDTQYF. CDR3 in DNA: TGTGCCAGCAACCTCTACCGGGACATTGAAAGTCTGGATACGCAGTATTTT.

The chain is built from TRBV11-2 and TRBJ2-5, with D uncertain. Germline lookup yields CDR1 SGHAT and CDR2 FQNNGV. V lost 2 bases and J 3 bases, leaving 7 bases between the germline ends. This CDR3 contains 13 residues. The CDR3 DNA follows: TGTGCCAGCAGCTTACAAGCCAAAGAGACCCAGTACTTC. Protein sequence: CASSLQAKETQYF.

For the CDR3, the DNA is TGTGCCATCAGTGAAGCTAGCGGTCTAAGCACAGATACGCAGTATTTT. This translates into CAISEASGLSTDTQYF. V gene TRBV10-3 combines with J gene TRBJ2-3, with 7 bases that match TRBD2. V was pared by 3 bases and J by 0 bases, with 6 bases of the junction left unmatched. The germline V gene encodes CDR1 ENHRY and CDR2 SYGVKD. This CDR3 contains 16 residues.

This chain joins TRBV18 and TRBJ1-4; the match to TRBD1 covers 7 bases. Germline-derived CDR1 and CDR2 are KGHSH and LQKENI. This CDR3 contains 13 residues. Trimming at V came to 4 bases and at J to 6 bases, leaving 2 bases not matched to a gene. In DNA, the CDR3 is TGTGCCAGCTCACGGGACAGTTATGAAAAACTGTTTTTT. Translation: CASSRDSYEKLFF.

The V call is TRBV7-3, the J call TRBJ2-5, with D hard to call. V was clipped by 5 bases and J by 0 bases, with 4 bases between them. Germline assignment: CDR1 SGHTA and CDR2 FQGTGA. The CDR3 runs 12 residues. CDR3 protein: CASSVNQETQYF. CDR3 sequence (DNA): TGTGCCAGCAGCGTCAACCAAGAGACCCAGTACTTC.

The rearrangement links TRBV11-1 to TRBJ2-1; 9 bases match TRBD2. The CDR3 covers 19 residues. Germline V gene lookup returns CDR1 SGHAT and CDR2 FQDESV (reference sequence). With V trimmed by 1 base and J by 0 bases, 10 bases remained unmatched. The CDR3 loop is CASSLDGGGVRSSYNEQFF. The DNA of the CDR3 is TGTGCCAGCAGCTTAGACGGCGGGGGGGTAAGAAGCTCCTACAATGAGCAGTTCTTC.

The chain combines TRBV25-1 with TRBJ2-3, with D perhaps TRBD1 (6 bases). V dropped 6 bases and J dropped 10 bases, with 11 bases sitting between them. The germline CDR1 and CDR2 sequences are MGHDK and SYGVNS. The CDR3 covers 11 residues. The CDR3 spells CASSSQGPQYF. The CDR3 region has the DNA TGTGCCAGCAGCTCACAGGGCCCGCAGTATTTT.

This clone occurred a few times. The gene calls are TRBV7-9 and TRBJ2-7; TRBD1 matches 7 bases. V lost 5 bases and J lost 4; bases outside the gene matches: 5. Germline values: CDR1 SEHNR, CDR2 FQNEAQ (reference sequence). The CDR3 length is 13 residues. CDR3 coding DNA: TGTGCCAGCAGCCCTCAGGGACAGTACGAGCAGTACTTC. This codes for CASSPQGQYEQYF.

The chain uses TRBV4-3 and TRBJ1-1, with 7 bases matching TRBD1. The CDR3 is 16 amino acids. Looked up from germline, CDR1 is LGHNA and CDR2 is YSLEER. Trimming removed 2 bases from V and 0 bases from J; junction bases left unmatched: 6. CDR3 in amino acids: CASSQYRGTVNTEAFF. In DNA form, the CDR3 reads TGCGCCAGCAGCCAATATCGGGGGACAGTGAACACTGAAGCTTTCTTT.

The chain carries TRBV30 and TRBJ2-7; 7 positions match TRBD2. The germline CDR1 and CDR2 sequences are GTSNPN and SVGIG (reference sequence). CDR3 length: 16 residues. Trimming at V came to 2 bases and at J to 6 bases, leaving 16 bases not matched to a gene. The DNA for the CDR3 is TGTGCCTGGAGTATCGGGGTGGGGGTAGTAGCGGGCGAGCAGTACTTC. Protein product: CAWSIGVGVVAGEQYF.

The chain has TRBV27 and TRBJ2-1, with 11 bases matching TRBD2. The CDR3 is 15 residues long. J lost 3 bases, V lost 5 bases, and 3 bases had no gene match. Germline lookup yields CDR1 MNHEY and CDR2 SMNVEV (reference sequence). The CDR3 DNA reads TGTGCCAGCAGTCCCGGGACTAGCGGCTACAATGAGCAGTTCTTC. Residues: CASSPGTSGYNEQFF.

The chain combines TRBV11-3 with TRBJ2-1, with D perhaps TRBD2 (6 bases). V lost 5 bases and J 8 bases, leaving 16 bases between the germline ends. This CDR3 contains 14 residues. Germline CDR1 reads SGHNT; CDR2 reads YENEEA. The CDR3 region has the DNA TGTGCCAGCAGCCCAGTCGGGGGTAGCCATGAGCAGTTCTTC. Its protein product is CASSPVGGSHEQFF.

The chain has TRBV7-2 and TRBJ2-5, with unresolved D. This CDR3 contains 13 residues. In germline, CDR1 is SGHTA, CDR2 FQGNSA. V was pared by 2 bases and J by 5 bases, with 9 bases between. The CDR3 nucleotides read TGTGCCAGCAGCTTAAAACCTAGGGAGACCCAGTACTTC. This sequence encodes CASSLKPRETQYF.

The CDR3 region has the DNA TGTGCCAGCAGTTTATCCGGGACTCCTAACTATGGCTACACCTTC. Translating gives CASSLSGTPNYGYTF. The V gene is TRBV27, the J gene TRBJ1-2; D perhaps matches TRBD1 (5 bases). Trimming left V 0 bases short and J 0 bases short, with 8 bases between. This CDR3 is built from 15 residues. Looked up from germline, CDR1 is MNHEY and CDR2 is SMNVEV (reference sequence).

This rearrangement joins TRBV5-1 to TRBJ1-2; D may be TRBD1 (6 bases). The CDR3 covers 13 residues. Germline lookup yields CDR1 SGHRS and CDR2 YFSETQ. Trimming took 4 bases from V and 1 from J, leaving 8 bases between them. For the CDR3, the DNA is TGCGCCAGCAGCACAGGGTTTAACTATGGCTACACCTTC. It is translated as CASSTGFNYGYTF.

This clone was seen many times. V and J are TRBV6-1 and TRBJ1-2; 7 bases are a match to TRBD1. J lost 1 base, V lost 5 bases, and 4 bases had no gene match. Germline V gene lookup returns CDR1 MNHNS and CDR2 SASEGT. This CDR3 is 14 amino acids long. CDR3 loop: CASSSSGGNYGYTF. CDR3 nucleotide sequence: TGTGCCAGCAGTTCTTCAGGGGGTAACTATGGCTACACCTTC.

The rearrangement uses TRBV5-4 and TRBJ2-1; 8 bases match TRBD2. Germline values: CDR1 SGHNT, CDR2 YYREEE (reference sequence). This CDR3 is 16 amino acids long. V shed 4 bases and J 2 bases; nucleotides not matched to a gene: 8. This CDR3 is CASSLTGGGTYNEQFF. The CDR3 DNA sequence: TGTGCCAGCAGCCTAACGGGGGGGGGCACCTACAATGAGCAGTTCTTC.